This TCR beta chain came from a study of shared clonotypes between healthy human individuals. The method was immunoSEQ multiplex PCR; TCRdb's version includes in-frame clones alone and lacks a portion of them. The sample contains millions of clones, more than 80% of which appear only once. The CDR3 runs 14 residues. CDR1 is SGHTA, CDR2 FQGNSA, per germline. V lost 5 bases and J 5 bases, leaving 16 bases between the germline ends. The TCR was taken from a man aged 18 to 29 in good health. Some clones in this sample may be carry-over from other donors' samples. The sample consisted of naive CD4+ T cells from PBMCs. Described subset: CD45RA+ positively selected. This chain links TRBV7-2 with TRBJ2-7, with D possibly matching TRBD1 (5 bases). The CDR3 protein is CASSVGQGPHEQYF. The CDR3 region has the DNA TGTGCCAGCAGCGTCGGGCAGGGCCCGCACGAGCAGTACTTC.